This T cell receptor beta chain was obtained from a study of circulating and synovial CD4+ cells in juvenile arthritis. Only one count was recorded for this clone. Its target is not known. With V trimmed by 4 bases and J by 1 base, 4 bases remained unmatched. CDR3 length equals 15 residues. From germline, CDR1 is SGHRS and CDR2 YFSETQ. Libraries were prepared by immunoSEQ multiplex PCR; TCRdb keeps only in-frame clonotypes and omits some of them. Among around 16,000 clones listed, roughly 89% were seen once. Overall study results and limits: Compared with bulk blood, circulating pathogenic-like lymphocytes shared substantially more CDR3 sequences with synovial T cells. Traditional Vbeta family usage analysis missed the pathogenic-like versus bulk difference. Diversity here was lower than in bulk blood CD4 cells. CPL versus bulk CD4 samples: T cell genome counts differed by at least an order of magnitude.

The specimen was CD4+ T cells from blood. The rearrangement uses TRBV5-1 and TRBJ1-3; 8 nucleotides align to TRBD1. This receptor was identified in a human donor with juvenile idiopathic arthritis. The chain's CDR3 is CASSTGQGSGNTIYF. CDR3 nucleotides: TGCGCCAGCAGCACAGGACAGGGTTCTGGAAACACCATATATTTT.